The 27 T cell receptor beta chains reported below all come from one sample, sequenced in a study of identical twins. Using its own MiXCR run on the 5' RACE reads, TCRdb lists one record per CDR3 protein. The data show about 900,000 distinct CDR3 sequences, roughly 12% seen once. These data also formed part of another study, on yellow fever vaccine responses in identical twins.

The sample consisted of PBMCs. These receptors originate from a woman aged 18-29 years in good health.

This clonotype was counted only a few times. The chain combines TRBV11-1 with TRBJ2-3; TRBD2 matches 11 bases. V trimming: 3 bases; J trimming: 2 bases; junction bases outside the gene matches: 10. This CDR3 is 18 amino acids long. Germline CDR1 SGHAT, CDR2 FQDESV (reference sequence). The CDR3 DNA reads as TGTGCCAGCAGCTTGGGGATAGCGGGAGGGCCGACCACAGATACGCAGTATTTT. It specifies CASSLGIAGGPTTDTQYF. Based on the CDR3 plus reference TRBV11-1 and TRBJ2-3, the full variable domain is EAEVAQSPRYKITEKSQAVAFWCDPISGHATLYWYRQILGQGPELLVQFQDESVVDDSQLPKDRFSAERLKGVDSTLKIQPAELGDSAMYLCASSLGIAGGPTTDTQYFGPGTRLTVL.

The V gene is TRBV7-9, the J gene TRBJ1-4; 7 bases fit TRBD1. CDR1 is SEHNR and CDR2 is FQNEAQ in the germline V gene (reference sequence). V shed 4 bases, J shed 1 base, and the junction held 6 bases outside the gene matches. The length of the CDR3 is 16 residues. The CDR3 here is CASSSTNRGTNEKLFF. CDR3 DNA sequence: TGTGCCAGCAGCTCAACTAACAGGGGAACTAATGAAAAACTGTTTTTT.

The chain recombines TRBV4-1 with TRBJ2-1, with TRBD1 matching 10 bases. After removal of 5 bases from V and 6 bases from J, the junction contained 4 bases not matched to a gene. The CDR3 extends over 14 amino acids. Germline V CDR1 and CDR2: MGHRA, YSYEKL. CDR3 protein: CASSTRTGGNEQFF. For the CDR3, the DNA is TGCGCCAGCAGCACCCGGACAGGGGGCAATGAGCAGTTCTTC.

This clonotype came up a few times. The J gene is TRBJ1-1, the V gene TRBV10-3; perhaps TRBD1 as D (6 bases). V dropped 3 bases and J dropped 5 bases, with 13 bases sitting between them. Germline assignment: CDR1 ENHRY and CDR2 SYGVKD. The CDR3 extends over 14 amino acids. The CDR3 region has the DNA TGTGCCATCAGTGAATCGGGGGCGGCGACTGAAGCTTTCTTT. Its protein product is CAISESGAATEAFF.

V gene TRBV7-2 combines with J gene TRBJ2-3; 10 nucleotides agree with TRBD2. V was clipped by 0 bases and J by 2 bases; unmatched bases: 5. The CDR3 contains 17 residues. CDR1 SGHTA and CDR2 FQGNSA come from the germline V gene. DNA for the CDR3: TGTGCCAGCAGCTTAGCCCTAGCGGGGGCTATCACAGATACGCAGTATTTT. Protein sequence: CASSLALAGAITDTQYF.

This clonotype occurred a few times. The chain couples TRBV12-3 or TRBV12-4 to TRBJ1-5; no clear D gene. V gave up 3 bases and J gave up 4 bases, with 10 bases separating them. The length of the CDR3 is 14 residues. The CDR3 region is CASSLALENQPQHF. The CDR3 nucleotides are TGTGCCAGCAGTTTGGCCTTAGAGAATCAGCCCCAGCATTTT.

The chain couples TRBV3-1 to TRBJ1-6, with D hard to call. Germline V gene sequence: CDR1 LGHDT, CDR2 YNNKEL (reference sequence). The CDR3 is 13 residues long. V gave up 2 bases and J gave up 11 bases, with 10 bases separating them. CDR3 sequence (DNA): TGTGCCAGCAGCCAAAAAGGCGGAGCACCCCTCCACTTT. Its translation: CASSQKGGAPLHF.

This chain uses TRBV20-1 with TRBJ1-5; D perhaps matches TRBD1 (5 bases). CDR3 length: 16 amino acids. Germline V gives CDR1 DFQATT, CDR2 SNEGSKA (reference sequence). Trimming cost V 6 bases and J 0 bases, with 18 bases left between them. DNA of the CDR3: TGCAGTGCCCAAAAACCCCCGCAGGGTAGCAATCAGCCCCAGCATTTT. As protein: CSAQKPPQGSNQPQHF.

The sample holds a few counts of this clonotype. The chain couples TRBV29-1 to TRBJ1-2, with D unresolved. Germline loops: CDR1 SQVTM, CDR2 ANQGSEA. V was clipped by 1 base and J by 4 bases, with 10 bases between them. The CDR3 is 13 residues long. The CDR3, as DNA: TGCAGCGTTGAAGTTGCAGCTAGCTATGGCTACACCTTC. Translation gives CSVEVAASYGYTF.

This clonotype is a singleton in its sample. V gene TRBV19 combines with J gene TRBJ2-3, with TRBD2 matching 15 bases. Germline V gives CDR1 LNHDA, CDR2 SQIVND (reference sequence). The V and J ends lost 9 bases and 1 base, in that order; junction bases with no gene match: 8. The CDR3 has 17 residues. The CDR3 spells CAREGLAGGPGTDTQYF. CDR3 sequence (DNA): TGTGCCAGGGAAGGACTAGCGGGGGGGCCTGGCACAGATACGCAGTATTTT.

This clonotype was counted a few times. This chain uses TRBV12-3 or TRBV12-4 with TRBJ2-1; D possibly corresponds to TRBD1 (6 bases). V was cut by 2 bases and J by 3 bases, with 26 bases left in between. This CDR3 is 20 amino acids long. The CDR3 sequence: CASSLPRHGSSGHDYNEQFF. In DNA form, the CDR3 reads TGTGCCAGCAGTTTACCCCGACATGGGTCTTCGGGACACGACTACAATGAGCAGTTCTTC.

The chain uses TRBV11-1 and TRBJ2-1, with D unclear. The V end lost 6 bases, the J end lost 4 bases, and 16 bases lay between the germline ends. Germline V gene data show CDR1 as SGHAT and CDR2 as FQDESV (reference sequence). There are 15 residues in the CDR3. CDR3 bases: TGTGCCAGCAGTCGACTGGGAAAAACTTACAATGAGCAGTTCTTC. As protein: CASSRLGKTYNEQFF.

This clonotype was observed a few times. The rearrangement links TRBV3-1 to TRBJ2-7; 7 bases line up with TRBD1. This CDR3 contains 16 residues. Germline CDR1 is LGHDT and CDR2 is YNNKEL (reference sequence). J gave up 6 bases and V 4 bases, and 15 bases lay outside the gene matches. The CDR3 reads CASSREGGVKRSEQYF. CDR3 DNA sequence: TGTGCCAGCAGCCGTGAAGGGGGCGTTAAAAGGTCCGAGCAGTACTTC.

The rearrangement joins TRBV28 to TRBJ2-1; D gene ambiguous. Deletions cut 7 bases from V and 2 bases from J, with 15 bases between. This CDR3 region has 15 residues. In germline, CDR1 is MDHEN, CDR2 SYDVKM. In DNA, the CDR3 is TGTGCCAGCAATCAATGGCTTACCGCCTACAATGAGCAGTTCTTC. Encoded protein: CASNQWLTAYNEQFF.

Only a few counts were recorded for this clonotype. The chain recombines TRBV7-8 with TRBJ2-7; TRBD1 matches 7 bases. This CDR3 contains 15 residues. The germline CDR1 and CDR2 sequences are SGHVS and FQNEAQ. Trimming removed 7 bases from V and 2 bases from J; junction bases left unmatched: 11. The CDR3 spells CASTPRDRGAYEQYF. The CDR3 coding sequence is TGTGCCAGCACACCCCGGGACAGAGGGGCCTACGAGCAGTACTTC. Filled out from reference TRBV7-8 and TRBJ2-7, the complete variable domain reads GAGVSQSPRYKVAKRGQDVALRCDPISGHVSLFWYQQALGQGPEFLTYFQNEAQLDKSGLPSDRFFAERPEGSVSTLKIQRTQQEDSAVYLCASTPRDRGAYEQYFGPGTRLTVT.

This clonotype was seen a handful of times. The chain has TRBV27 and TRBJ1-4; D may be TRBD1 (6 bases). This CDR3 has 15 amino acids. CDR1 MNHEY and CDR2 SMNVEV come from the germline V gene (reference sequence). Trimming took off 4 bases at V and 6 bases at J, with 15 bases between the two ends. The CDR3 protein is CASSSQGPVDEKLFF. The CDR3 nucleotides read TGTGCCAGCAGTTCCCAGGGGCCGGTTGATGAAAAACTGTTTTTT.

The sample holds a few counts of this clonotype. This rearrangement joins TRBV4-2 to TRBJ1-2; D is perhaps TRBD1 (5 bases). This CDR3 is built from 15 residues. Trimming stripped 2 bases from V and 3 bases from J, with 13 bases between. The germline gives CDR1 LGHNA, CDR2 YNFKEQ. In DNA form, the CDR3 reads TGTGCCAGCAGCCAAAAGTATGGGGGAGACTATGGCTACACCTTC. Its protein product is CASSQKYGGDYGYTF.

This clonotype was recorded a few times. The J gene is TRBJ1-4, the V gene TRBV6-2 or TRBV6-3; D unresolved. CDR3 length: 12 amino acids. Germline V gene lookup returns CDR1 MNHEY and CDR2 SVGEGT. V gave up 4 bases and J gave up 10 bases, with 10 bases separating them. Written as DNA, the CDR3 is TGTGCCAGCAGTTCCCTGAATCGAAAACTGTTTTTT. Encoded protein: CASSSLNRKLFF.

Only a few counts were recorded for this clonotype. In nucleotides, the CDR3 is TGTGCCATCAGGCCGGGACAGGACAATGAGCAGTTCTTC. This gives the protein CAIRPGQDNEQFF. The rearrangement joins TRBV10-3 to TRBJ2-1, with TRBD1 identical over 8 bases. V trimming: 6 bases; J trimming: 5 bases; junction bases outside the gene matches: 3. The CDR3 is made up of 13 amino acids. Germline V gene lookup returns CDR1 ENHRY and CDR2 SYGVKD.

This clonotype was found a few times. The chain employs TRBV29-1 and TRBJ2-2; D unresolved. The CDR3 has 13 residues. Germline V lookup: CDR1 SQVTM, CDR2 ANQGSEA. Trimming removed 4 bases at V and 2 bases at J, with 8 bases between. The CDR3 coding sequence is TGCAGCGTTGGCCCAGGAAACACCGGGGAGCTGTTTTTT. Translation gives CSVGPGNTGELFF.

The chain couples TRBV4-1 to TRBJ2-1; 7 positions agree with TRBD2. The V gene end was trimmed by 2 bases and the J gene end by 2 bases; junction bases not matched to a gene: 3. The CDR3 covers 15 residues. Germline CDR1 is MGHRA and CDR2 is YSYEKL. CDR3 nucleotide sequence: TGCGCCAGCAGCCAAATCCGGGGGGCCTACAATGAGCAGTTCTTC. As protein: CASSQIRGAYNEQFF.

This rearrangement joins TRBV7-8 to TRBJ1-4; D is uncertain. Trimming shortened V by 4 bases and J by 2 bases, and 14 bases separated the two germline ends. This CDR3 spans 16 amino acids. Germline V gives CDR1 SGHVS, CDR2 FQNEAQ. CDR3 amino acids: CASSSEEPRTNEKLFF. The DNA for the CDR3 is TGTGCCAGCAGCTCAGAAGAGCCACGGACTAATGAAAAACTGTTTTTT.

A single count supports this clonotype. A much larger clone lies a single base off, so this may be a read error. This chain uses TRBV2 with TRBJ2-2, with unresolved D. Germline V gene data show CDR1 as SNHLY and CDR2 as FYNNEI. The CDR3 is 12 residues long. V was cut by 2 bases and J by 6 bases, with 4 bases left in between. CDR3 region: CASSEIPGELFF. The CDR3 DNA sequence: TGTGCCAGCAGTGAAATACCCGGGGAGCTGTTTTTT.

The CDR3 reads CASSRGVASDPHEQFF. The CDR3 DNA is TGCGCCAGCAGCCGGGGGGTGGCTAGCGATCCCCATGAGCAGTTCTTC. The rearrangement joins TRBV4-1 to TRBJ2-1, with a tentative D call TRBD2 (6 bases). Trimming pared 4 bases from V and 8 bases from J, leaving 21 bases between. The CDR3 consists of 16 residues. Germline assignment: CDR1 MGHRA and CDR2 YSYEKL.

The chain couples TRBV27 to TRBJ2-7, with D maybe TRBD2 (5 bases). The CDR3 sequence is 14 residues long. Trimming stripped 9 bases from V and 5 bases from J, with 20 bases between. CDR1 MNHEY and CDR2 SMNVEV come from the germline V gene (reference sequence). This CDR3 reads CASLGVGRPNEQYF. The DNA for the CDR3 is TGTGCCAGTCTGGGAGTAGGCAGACCTAACGAGCAGTACTTC.

CDR3 nucleotides: TGTGCCAGCAAGTACCGGGACCAAGGGCTGGATGAGCAGTTCTTC. This encodes CASKYRDQGLDEQFF. V usage is TRBV6-1 and J usage is TRBJ2-1; either TRBD1 or TRBD2 may fit D (5 bases each). Germline V CDR1 and CDR2: MNHNS, SASEGT. Trimming left V 7 bases short and J 8 bases short, with 21 bases between. This CDR3 is 15 amino acids long.

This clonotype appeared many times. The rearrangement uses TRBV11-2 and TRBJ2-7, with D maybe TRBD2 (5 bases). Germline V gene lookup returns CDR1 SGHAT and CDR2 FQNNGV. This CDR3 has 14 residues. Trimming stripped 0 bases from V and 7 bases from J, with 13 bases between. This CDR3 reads CASSLDRRPGEQYF. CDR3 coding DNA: TGTGCCAGCAGCTTAGATCGCCGTCCGGGGGAGCAGTACTTC.